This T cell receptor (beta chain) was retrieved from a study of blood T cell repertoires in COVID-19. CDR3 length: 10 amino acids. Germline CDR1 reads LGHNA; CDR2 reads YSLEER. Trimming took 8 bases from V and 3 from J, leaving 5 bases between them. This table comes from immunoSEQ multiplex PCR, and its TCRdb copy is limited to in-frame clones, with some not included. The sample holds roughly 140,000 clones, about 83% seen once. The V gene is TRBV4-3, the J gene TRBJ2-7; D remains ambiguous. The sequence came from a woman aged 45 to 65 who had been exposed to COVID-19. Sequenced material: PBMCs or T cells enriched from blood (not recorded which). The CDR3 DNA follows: TGCGCCAGCTTCTTCTACGAGCAGTACTTC. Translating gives CASFFYEQYF.